Listed below are T cell receptor beta chains from one sample, sequenced in a study of response to subunit inactivated influenza vaccine. TCRdb used MiXCR to reprocess the RT-PCR reads, holding one entry per CDR3 protein. The sample holds roughly 700,000 distinct CDR3 sequences, roughly 14% seen once. This material consisted of PBMCs from blood, taken 12 days after vaccination. The receptors come from a man between 45 and 60 years old who received an inactivated influenza vaccine. Each CDR3 is given with its conserved first and last residue. Fields, in order: J gene, D gene, clone size, V gene, CDR3 protein, CDR3 DNA. The D gene is left open where the match is weak. Clone size is not always given. Where it is, it says once, few, many or a class for expanded clones.

j_gene: TRBJ2-7; d_gene: NA; abundance: few; v_gene: TRBV5-1; CDR3aa: CASSLAGGNDEQYF; CDR3nt: TGCGCCAGCAGCTTGGCCGGGGGTAACGACGAGCAGTACTTC
j_gene: TRBJ2-2; d_gene: NA; abundance: few; v_gene: TRBV4-3; CDR3aa: CASSPGWGVGANTGELFF; CDR3nt: TGCGCCAGCAGCCCAGGATGGGGTGTAGGGGCGAACACCGGGGAGCTGTTTTTT
j_gene: TRBJ1-1; d_gene: NA; abundance: NA; v_gene: TRBV12-3/TRBV12-4; CDR3aa: CASSLLGRGTEAFF; CDR3nt: TGTGCCAGCAGTTTATTAGGGAGAGGTACTGAAGCTTTCTTT
j_gene: TRBJ2-6; d_gene: NA; abundance: few; v_gene: TRBV5-1; CDR3aa: CASSDPGAGANVLTF; CDR3nt: TGCGCCAGCAGCGACCCAGGGGCTGGGGCCAACGTCCTGACTTTC
j_gene: TRBJ2-7; d_gene: TRBD2; abundance: many; v_gene: TRBV4-3; CDR3aa: CASSQGLAGPYEQYF; CDR3nt: TGCGCCAGCAGCCAGGGACTAGCGGGACCCTACGAGCAGTACTTC
j_gene: TRBJ2-7; d_gene: NA; abundance: few; v_gene: TRBV5-1; CDR3aa: CASSFGHTYEQYF; CDR3nt: TGCGCCAGCAGCTTCGGACATACCTACGAGCAGTACTTC
j_gene: TRBJ2-5; d_gene: NA; abundance: NA; v_gene: TRBV20-1; CDR3aa: CSARGRPRWTEETQYF; CDR3nt: TGCAGTGCTAGAGGAAGGCCAAGGTGGACTGAAGAGACCCAGTACTTC
j_gene: TRBJ2-7; d_gene: NA; abundance: NA; v_gene: TRBV7-9; CDR3aa: CASSFNTYEQYF; CDR3nt: TGTGCCAGCAGCTTTAACACCTACGAGCAGTACTTC
j_gene: TRBJ2-2; d_gene: TRBD1; abundance: NA; v_gene: TRBV7-2; CDR3aa: CASSPRQGSYTGELFF; CDR3nt: TGTGCCAGCAGCCCAAGACAGGGGTCGTATACCGGGGAGCTGTTTTTT
j_gene: TRBJ2-3; d_gene: TRBD1; abundance: NA; v_gene: TRBV4-2; CDR3aa: CDSSPRTGLFSTDTQYF; CDR3nt: TGTGACAGCAGCCCACGGACAGGTCTATTTTCAACAGATACGCAGTATTTT
j_gene: TRBJ2-2; d_gene: NA; abundance: few; v_gene: TRBV20-1; CDR3aa: CSARAQPPGELFF; CDR3nt: TGCAGTGCTAGAGCCCAGCCCCCCGGGGAGCTGTTTTTT
j_gene: TRBJ2-7; d_gene: NA; abundance: many; v_gene: TRBV9; CDR3aa: CASSPRTETYEQYF; CDR3nt: TGTGCCAGCAGCCCCCGGACAGAGACCTACGAGCAGTACTTC